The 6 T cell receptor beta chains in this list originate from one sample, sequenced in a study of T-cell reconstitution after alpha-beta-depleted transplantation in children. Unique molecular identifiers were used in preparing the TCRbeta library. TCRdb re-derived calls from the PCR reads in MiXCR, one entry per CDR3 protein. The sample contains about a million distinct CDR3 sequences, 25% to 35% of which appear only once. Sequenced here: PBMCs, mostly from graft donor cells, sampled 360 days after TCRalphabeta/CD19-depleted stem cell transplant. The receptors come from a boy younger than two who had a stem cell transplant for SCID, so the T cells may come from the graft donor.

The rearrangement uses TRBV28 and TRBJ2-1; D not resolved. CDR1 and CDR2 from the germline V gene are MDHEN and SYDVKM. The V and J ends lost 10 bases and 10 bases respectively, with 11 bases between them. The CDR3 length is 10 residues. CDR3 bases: TGTGCCACTGGAAGGGTAGAGCAGTTCTTC. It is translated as CATGRVEQFF. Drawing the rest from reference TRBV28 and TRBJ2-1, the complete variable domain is DVKVTQSSRYLVKRTGEKVFLECVQDMDHENMFWYRQDPGLGLRLIYFSYDVKMKEKGDIPEGYSVSREKKERFSLILESASTNQTSMYLCATGRVEQFFGPGTRLTVL.

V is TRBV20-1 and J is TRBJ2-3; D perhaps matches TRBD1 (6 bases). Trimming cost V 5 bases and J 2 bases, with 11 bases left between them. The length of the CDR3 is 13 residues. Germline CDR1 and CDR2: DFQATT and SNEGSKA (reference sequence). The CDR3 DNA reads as TGCAGTGCTGGACAGTCAGACACAGATACGCAGTATTTT. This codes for CSAGQSDTDTQYF.

The CDR3 DNA reads as TGTGCCAGCAGTTCCTGGACAGGGACCACCGGGGAGCTGTTTTTT. This encodes CASSSWTGTTGELFF. This chain links TRBV27 with TRBJ2-2; 8 bases map to TRBD1. J lost 4 bases, V lost 4 bases, and 5 bases had no gene match. The CDR3 loop spans 15 amino acids. Germline CDR1 reads MNHEY; CDR2 reads SMNVEV (reference sequence).

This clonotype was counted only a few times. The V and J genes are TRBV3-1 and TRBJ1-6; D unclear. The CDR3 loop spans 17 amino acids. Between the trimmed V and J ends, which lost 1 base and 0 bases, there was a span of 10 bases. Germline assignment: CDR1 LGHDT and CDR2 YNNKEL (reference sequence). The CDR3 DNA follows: TGTGCCAGCAGCCAAGGCCGCCAGAGCTCCTATAATTCACCCCTCCACTTT. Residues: CASSQGRQSSYNSPLHF.

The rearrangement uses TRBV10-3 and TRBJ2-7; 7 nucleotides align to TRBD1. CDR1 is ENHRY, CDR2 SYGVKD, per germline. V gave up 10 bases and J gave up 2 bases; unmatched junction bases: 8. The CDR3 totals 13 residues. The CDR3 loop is CATSDRVAYEQYF. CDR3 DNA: TGTGCCACGTCAGACAGGGTAGCCTACGAGCAGTACTTC.

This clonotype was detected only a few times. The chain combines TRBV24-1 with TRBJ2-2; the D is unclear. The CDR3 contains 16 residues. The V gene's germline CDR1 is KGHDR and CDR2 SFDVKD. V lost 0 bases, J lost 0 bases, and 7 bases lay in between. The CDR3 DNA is TGTGCCACCAGTGATTTGGCCAGGACGAACACCGGGGAGCTGTTTTTT. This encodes CATSDLARTNTGELFF.